This paragraph covers one T cell receptor beta chain sequence. The antigen is not known. This sample was taken from a study of graft-versus-host responses after intestinal transplantation. At the level of the study: For around 3 years after anti-thymocyte globulin induction, all recipients took tacrolimus and steroids.

This table comes from immunoSEQ multiplex PCR, and its TCRdb copy is limited to in-frame clones, with some not included. In the table there are some 62,000 clones, 90% to 95% of which are singletons. The CDR3 has 13 amino acids. V trimming: 7 bases; J trimming: 4 bases; junction bases outside the gene matches: 7. Looked up from germline, CDR1 is GTSNPN and CDR2 is SVGIG (reference sequence). Specimen: unstimulated CD8+ T cells sorted from spleen or lymph node cells, collected before transplant. The TCR comes from a human donor who was the organ donor for an intestinal transplant. The gene calls are TRBV30 and TRBJ2-1; TRBD2 agrees at 7 bases. Here the CDR3 DNA reads TGTGCCTCAACGTGGGGAGGGTACAATGAGCAGTTCTTC. Protein sequence: CASTWGGYNEQFF.